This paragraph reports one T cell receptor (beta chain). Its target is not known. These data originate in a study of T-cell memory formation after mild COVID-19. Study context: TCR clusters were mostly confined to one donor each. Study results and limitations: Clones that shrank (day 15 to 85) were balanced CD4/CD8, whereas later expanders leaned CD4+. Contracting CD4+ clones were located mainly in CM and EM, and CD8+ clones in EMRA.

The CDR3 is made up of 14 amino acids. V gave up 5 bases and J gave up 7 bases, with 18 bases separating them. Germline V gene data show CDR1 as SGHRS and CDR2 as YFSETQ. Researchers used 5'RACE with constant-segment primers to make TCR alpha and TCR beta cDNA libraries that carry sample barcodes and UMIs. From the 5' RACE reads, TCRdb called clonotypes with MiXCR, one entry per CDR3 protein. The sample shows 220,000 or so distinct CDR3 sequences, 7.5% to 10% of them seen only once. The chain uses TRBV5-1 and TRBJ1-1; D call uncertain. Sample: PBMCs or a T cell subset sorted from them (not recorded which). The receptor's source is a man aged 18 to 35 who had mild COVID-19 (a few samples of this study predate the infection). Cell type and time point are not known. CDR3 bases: TGCGCCAGCAGTTCCTTGACGGTAGGAAATGAAGCTTTCTTT. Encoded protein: CASSSLTVGNEAFF.